The present TCR beta chain was sequenced within a study of shared clonotypes between healthy human individuals (dated by TCRdb to the early 2020s). For the wider study: A few men and two women, aged 18 to 49 years, made up the cohort. Per donor, leukapheresis produced somewhere between about 0.94 and 9 billion PBMCs. Blood TCR repertoires of about 5 healthy adults were deeply sequenced to estimate repertoire size and the extent of clonotype sharing between individuals. Per donor, three plates each were used for CD4 naive and CD4 memory, two for CD8 naive, and one for CD8 memory. To increase sequencing depth and limit assay-specific biases, different laboratories used diverse techniques to prepare libraries and sequence TCR repertoires. Overall study outcomes, separate from this receptor: Across a handful of donors, approximately 4.9% of naive CD4, approximately 4% of naive CD8, about 2% of memory CD4, and roughly 0.4% of memory CD8 clonotypes were shared. Naive subsets generally had larger estimated clonotype richness than memory subsets. Higher generation probabilities were observed for clonotypes shared by all four sorted-subset donors than for non-shared clonotypes. Based on pairwise subsampling, the degree of clonotype sharing among donors was expected to be affected by sequencing depth. Because the study included only a small number of donors, the genetic and exposure-history diversity represented was limited. Sampling was restricted to blood, and TCR repertoires in tissues likely differ from the TCR repertoires found in blood. Rarefaction of sorted-subset datasets indicated incomplete sequencing despite the large sequencing depth.

Using the deep immunoSEQ assay, TCR CDR3 regions were amplified from genomic DNA by multiplex PCR. Extracted genomic DNA from each cell subset was distributed evenly across all wells of several immunoSEQ 96-well plates, and each plate was treated as a replicate. Each replicate PCR for sorted subsets received around 0.2 ug genomic DNA, equal to some 32,000 T cell genomes. Purified libraries were quantified with a Qubit 3.0 fluorometer, sized on a Bioanalyzer 2100, and re-quantified with the KAPA Library Quantification kit. Each immunoSEQ 96-well plate was sequenced on its own single-read 150-cycle Illumina NextSeq 550 flow cell. As for the original processing: Because the immunoSEQ output held only junctional sequences and lacked quality scores, the filtering could not match the filtering applied to full-length reads. Sequences were annotated with PyIR, a Python wrapper for IgBLAST v1.9, using IMGT germline references to assign V/J genes and CDR3. Reads were removed for weak V/J assignments (E-value above 1e-6), missing CDR3, stop codons, out-of-frame junctions, or ambiguous translated residues. A V3J clonotype was defined by an identical inferred V gene, J gene, and CDR3 amino acid sequence. To compute the percentage overlap between repertoires, the number of shared unique clonotypes was divided by the size of the smaller repertoire. Richness of each repertoire was evaluated using RTK rarefaction, the Chao1 estimator, and Recon v2.1 estimates of unobserved clonotypes. Generation probabilities for all TCRbeta clonotypes obtained by the gDNA method from a few donors were computed using OLGA. TCRdb re-hosts the immuneACCESS table, in-frame sequences only. Its copies lack some clones; in the studies checked, an unresolved V gene accounts for under half of them, and the cause for the rest is not known. The DNA gave D and trimming, while V, J and clone size come from that table. For this sample the table gives 2,500,000 or so clones, of which 80% to 95% were detected only once. The ten largest make up about 0.34% of the sample.

V ends up 1 base short and J 5 bases short, with an unmatched junction base count of 10. The CDR3 spans 17 residues, from the cysteine through the phenylalanine. Only the CDR3 DNA stays, 51 bases, in frame from base 1. CDR1 and CDR2 (MGHRA, YSYEKL) derive from the germline V gene. About this clone itself: No antigen is known for it. No clone much larger than this one lies a single base away; base qualities are absent.

The donors were healthy, HIV-negative adults with no recently reported acute infections or vaccinations. Every donor was a Caucasian adult residing in Nashville, Tennessee, USA. CD4+ T cells were enriched by magnetic negative selection, after which naive cells were positively selected on CD45RA and the negative fraction was taken as the memory subset. Blood was collected by leukapheresis, and PBMCs were isolated by Ficoll-Histopaque density gradient centrifugation and then cryopreserved in liquid nitrogen vapor phase. Analytical flow cytometry was used to check the purity and quantity of every magnetically sorted T cell population. From each sorted fraction, genomic DNA was isolated and quantified by UV absorbance on a Nanodrop 2000c.

The sequence derives from a man younger than 30 in good health. Some clones in this sample may be carry-over from other donors' samples. Sequencing input: naive CD4+ T cells from PBMCs. The cell subset or site label for this specimen denotes: CD45RA+ positively selected. The chain was built from TRBV4-1 and TRBJ2-5; 10 bases in the middle match TRBD2. DNA sequence: TGCGCCAGCAGCCAAGGGGGGCCTAGCGGGAGCTGGGAGACCCAGTACTTC. Its translation is CASSQGGPSGSWETQYF.